The 32 T cell receptor beta chains presented below share a single source sample, sequenced in a study of PD-1 blockade in classical Hodgkin lymphoma. The data were produced by immunoSEQ multiplex PCR, yet TCRdb's version contains in-frame clones alone and is incomplete. This sample has about 59,000 clones; roughly nine tenths occur once, and the top ten carry over 9.5%. Every single patient, without exception, relapsed after autologous stem cell transplantation, and brentuximab vedotin exposure varied. Sample: peripheral blood mononuclear cells (PBMCs), taken at baseline. The receptor source for this set is a human donor with classical Hodgkin lymphoma.

The chain links TRBV11-2 to TRBJ2-7; 7 bases are a match to TRBD1. CDR1 is SGHAT and CDR2 is FQNNGV in the germline V gene. The CDR3 contains 13 residues. The V and J ends lost 5 bases and 8 bases, in that order; junction bases with no gene match: 9. The DNA of the CDR3 is TGTGCCAGCAGCCCAAACTACAGGGGACAGCAGTACTTC. Encoded protein: CASSPNYRGQQYF.

V gene TRBV7-6 combines with J gene TRBJ2-3; maybe TRBD2 (6 bases). The V gene lost 7 bases and the J gene lost 1 base, with 24 bases spanning the gap. Per the germline V gene, CDR1 is SGHVS and CDR2 is FNYEAQ. This CDR3 contains 18 residues. In DNA form, the CDR3 reads TGTGCCAGCACCCGAACCCGGGGGTGGCACGAAGGCACAGATACGCAGTATTTT. Its translation is CASTRTRGWHEGTDTQYF.

This chain joins TRBV12-5 and TRBJ2-1; the D gene is possibly TRBD2 (6 bases). Germline loops: CDR1 LGHNT, CDR2 FRNRAP. The CDR3 totals 16 residues. V was cut by 4 bases and J by 3 bases, with 16 bases left in between. CDR3 in amino acids: CASGSLRAGYYNEQFF. The CDR3 DNA follows: TGTGCTAGTGGTTCTCTAAGGGCGGGATACTACAATGAGCAGTTCTTC.

The rearrangement uses TRBV10-3 and TRBJ2-7; D call uncertain. The CDR3 has 16 amino acids. Trimming took 4 bases from V and 0 from J, leaving 16 bases between them. Germline CDR1 and CDR2: ENHRY and SYGVKD. The CDR3 DNA reads TGTGCCATCAGTGGCAGATCTACTGTCAGCTCCTACGAGCAGTACTTC. Protein product: CAISGRSTVSSYEQYF.

The chain combines TRBV5-8 with TRBJ1-1; perhaps TRBD1 as D (6 bases). There are 14 residues in the CDR3. Trimming took 2 bases from V and 4 from J, leaving 12 bases between them. Germline V gene data show CDR1 as SGHTS and CDR2 as YDEGEE. The DNA for the CDR3 is TGTGCCAGCAGCTTTGGGGGCGCGGGCACTGAAGCTTTCTTT. Amino acid sequence: CASSFGGAGTEAFF.

The chain links TRBV23-1 to TRBJ1-3, with 8 bases fitting TRBD1. TRBV23-1 is sorted into the ORF group, with uncertain function. Losses at the gene ends were 2 bases for V and 4 bases for J; bases not matched to a gene: 22. This CDR3 comprises 21 residues. The CDR3 loop reads CASSQPDYRDRRLPRGNTIYF. For the CDR3, the DNA is TGCGCCAGCAGTCAACCGGATTACCGGGACAGGCGGCTGCCTCGAGGAAACACCATATATTTT.

The chain links TRBV4-2 to TRBJ1-6; D uncertain. Between the trimmed V and J ends, which lost 0 bases and 3 bases, there was a span of 9 bases. Germline CDR1 and CDR2: LGHNA and YNFKEQ. CDR3 length equals 16 residues. CDR3 sequence: CASSQDLVFYNSPLHF. The CDR3 region has the DNA TGTGCCAGCAGCCAAGATCTGGTTTTCTATAATTCACCCCTCCACTTT.

This clone was observed once. The rearrangement joins TRBV4-1 to TRBJ1-1; no clear D gene. The V end was cut by 0 bases, the J end by 4 bases, with 9 bases between. The CDR3 consists of 14 residues. CDR1 and CDR2 (germline): MGHRA, YSYEKL. The CDR3 DNA reads as TGCGCCAGCAGCCAAGATCGAGAGTCCACTGAAGCTTTCTTT. It codes for CASSQDRESTEAFF.

This chain connects TRBV5-1 to TRBJ2-7; D is perhaps TRBD2 (5 bases). The length of the CDR3 is 15 residues. The germline CDR1 and CDR2 sequences are SGHRS and YFSETQ. The V and J ends lost 0 bases and 4 bases respectively, with 14 bases between them. The CDR3 region has the DNA TGCGCCAGCAGCTTGGATCCTGGGAGTCATTACGAGCAGTACTTC. It yields the protein CASSLDPGSHYEQYF.

The chain is built from TRBV11-2 and TRBJ1-2; 11 nucleotides align to TRBD1. The trim removed 1 base at V and 12 bases at J, leaving 7 bases unmatched. The V gene's germline CDR1 is SGHAT and CDR2 FQNNGV. The CDR3 contains 14 residues. DNA of the CDR3: TGTGCCAGCAGCTTAGTCGGCGGGACAGGGGGAGACACCTTC. This gives the protein CASSLVGGTGGDTF.

The J gene is TRBJ2-3, the V gene TRBV11-1; TRBD1 is a possible D gene (5 bases). Per the germline V gene, CDR1 is SGHAT and CDR2 is FQDESV (reference sequence). The CDR3 totals 16 residues. Trimming stripped 4 bases from V and 3 bases from J, with 17 bases between. The CDR3 nucleotides are TGTGCCAGCAGCTCCCACCAGGGAATCGGTACAGATACGCAGTATTTT. Its protein product is CASSSHQGIGTDTQYF.

This clone was observed a single time. The genes are TRBV6-1 and TRBJ1-1; no reliable D call. CDR3 length: 13 amino acids. CDR1 is MNHNS and CDR2 is SASEGT in the germline V gene. The V end was cut by 3 bases, the J end by 10 bases, with 15 bases between. The CDR3 region is CASSELYRIGAFF. CDR3 nucleotide sequence: TGTGCCAGCAGTGAGCTATACAGAATTGGAGCTTTCTTT.

The table lists this clone with a few counts. The chain has TRBV27 and TRBJ2-5; D unresolved. V was pared by 5 bases and J by 5 bases, with 9 bases between. Germline assignment: CDR1 MNHEY and CDR2 SMNVEV (reference sequence). The CDR3 is 12 amino acids. The CDR3 here is CASSPQGETQYF. The DNA of the CDR3 is TGTGCCAGCAGTCCACAAGGGGAGACCCAGTACTTC.

The genes are TRBV5-4 and TRBJ2-2; 8 nucleotides align to TRBD2. The V gene's germline CDR1 is SGHNT and CDR2 YYREEE (reference sequence). This CDR3 has 17 residues. V gave up 2 bases and J gave up 6 bases; unmatched junction bases: 12. The CDR3 loop reads CASSFGGGPTWSGELFF. The CDR3 DNA is TGTGCCAGCAGCTTCGGGGGGGGACCAACATGGTCCGGGGAGCTGTTTTTT. Complete variable domain (other parts from reference TRBV5-4 and TRBJ2-2): ETGVTQSPTHLIKTRGQQVTLRCSSQSGHNTVSWYQQALGQGPQFIFQYYREEENGRGNFPPRFSGLQFPNYSSELNVNALELDDSALYLCASSFGGGPTWSGELFFGEGSRLTVL.

This chain uses TRBV4-1 with TRBJ2-5; tentatively, D is TRBD2 (6 bases). The V end lost 4 bases, the J end lost 3 bases, and 15 bases lay between the germline ends. The CDR3 is 15 residues long. Germline lookup yields CDR1 MGHRA and CDR2 YSYEKL. DNA for the CDR3: TGCGCCAGCAGCCGACCGGGGCCGGGGGAAGAGACCCAGTACTTC. Protein: CASSRPGPGEETQYF.

V usage is TRBV19 and J usage is TRBJ2-2; perhaps TRBD2 as D (7 bases). V was pared by 6 bases and J by 7 bases, with 21 bases between. Germline assignment: CDR1 LNHDA and CDR2 SQIVND (reference sequence). This CDR3 region has 16 residues. CDR3 DNA: TGTGCCAGTAGCCCGAGGGGGGAGGGCAGAAACGGGGAGCTGTTTTTT. As protein: CASSPRGEGRNGELFF.

CDR3 DNA sequence: TGTGCCAGCAGGAAACTAGCGAATGAGCAGTTCTTC. Protein product: CASRKLANEQFF. The chain links TRBV2 to TRBJ2-1; TRBD2 matches at 7 bases. This CDR3 contains 12 residues. V shed 6 bases, J shed 7 bases, and the junction held 3 bases outside the gene matches. CDR1 and CDR2 from the germline V gene are SNHLY and FYNNEI.

J is TRBJ1-1 and V is TRBV5-1; TRBD1 is a possible D gene (5 bases). The CDR3 runs 14 residues. With 2 bases removed from V and 8 bases from J, the gap between germline ends came to 16 bases. The V gene's germline CDR1 is SGHRS and CDR2 YFSETQ. CDR3 in DNA: TGCGCCAGCAGCTTCGGGGCCAATAAACAAGAAGCTTTCTTT. It specifies CASSFGANKQEAFF.

The chain links TRBV7-9 to TRBJ1-6; no clear D gene. The CDR3 is made up of 14 amino acids. The ends were cut back, 3 bases at V and 6 bases at J, with 9 bases in the middle. Germline V lookup: CDR1 SEHNR, CDR2 FQNEAQ (reference sequence). Here the CDR3 reads CASSLEGINSPLHF. In nucleotides, the CDR3 is TGTGCCAGCAGCTTGGAGGGTATTAATTCACCCCTCCACTTT.

J is TRBJ2-2 and V is TRBV7-2; D gene ambiguous. V lost 2 bases to trimming and J lost 6 bases, with 4 bases between them. This CDR3 has 12 amino acids. Per the germline V gene, CDR1 is SGHTA and CDR2 is FQGNSA. CDR3 DNA sequence: TGTGCCAGCAGCTTATTAGCCGGGGAGCTGTTTTTT. Translating gives CASSLLAGELFF.

The genes are TRBV2 and TRBJ2-7; TRBD1 is a possible D gene (5 bases). V was cut by 9 bases and J by 3 bases, with 12 bases left in between. This CDR3 region has 12 residues. The germline V gene has CDR1 SNHLY and CDR2 FYNNEI. The CDR3 sequence is CASTGQNYEQYF. The CDR3 nucleotides are TGTGCCAGTACAGGCCAGAACTACGAGCAGTACTTC.

The chain carries TRBV5-4 and TRBJ1-2; tentatively, D is TRBD1 (6 bases). The germline V gene encodes CDR1 SGHNT and CDR2 YYREEE (reference sequence). Trimming shortened V by 0 bases and J by 3 bases, and 6 bases separated the two germline ends. The CDR3 runs to 13 residues. CDR3 loop: CASSLGQDYGYTF. CDR3 nucleotide sequence: TGTGCCAGCAGCTTGGGACAGGACTATGGCTACACCTTC.

This rearrangement joins TRBV6-5 to TRBJ1-3; 8 bases are shared with TRBD1. V dropped 4 bases and J dropped 4; count of bases not matched to a gene: 9. The CDR3 sequence is 16 residues long. Germline lookup yields CDR1 MNHEY and CDR2 SVGAGI. This CDR3 reads CASSFLDRVGGNTIYF. The CDR3 DNA follows: TGTGCCAGCAGTTTTTTGGACAGGGTGGGAGGAAACACCATATATTTT.

CDR3 sequence reads: CASSLTLHTDTQYF. CDR3 bases: TGTGCCAGCAGCTTAACTCTACACACAGATACGCAGTATTTT. V is TRBV7-8 and J is TRBJ2-3; D uncertain. The ends were cut back, 2 bases at V and 2 bases at J, with 8 bases in the middle. The V gene's germline CDR1 is SGHVS and CDR2 FQNEAQ. The CDR3 is 14 amino acids.

The chain joins TRBV5-5 to TRBJ2-7; tentatively, D is TRBD1 (5 bases). CDR1 is SGHKS and CDR2 is YYEKEE in the germline V gene (reference sequence). Trimming cost V 0 bases and J 2 bases, with 9 bases left between them. The CDR3 has 14 amino acids. CDR3 protein: CASSLVAGTYEQYF. The CDR3 DNA is TGTGCCAGCAGCTTGGTCGCAGGGACCTACGAGCAGTACTTC.

The rearrangement links TRBV27 to TRBJ2-2, with D possibly called TRBD1 or TRBD2 (5 bases each). CDR1 and CDR2 from the germline V gene are MNHEY and SMNVEV (reference sequence). The length of the CDR3 is 17 residues. V shed 2 bases and J shed 5 bases, with 18 bases lying between them. CDR3 residues: CASSLVGWVGPTGELFF. The CDR3 DNA sequence: TGTGCCAGCAGTTTAGTCGGGTGGGTGGGACCTACCGGGGAGCTGTTTTTT.

The rearrangement joins TRBV5-1 to TRBJ2-1; 14 bases are shared with TRBD2. The CDR3 runs 17 residues. Looked up from germline, CDR1 is SGHRS and CDR2 is YFSETQ. Trimming took 4 bases from V and 1 from J; bases not matched to a gene: 4. CDR3 sequence: CASSTGLAGASYNEQFF. CDR3 in DNA: TGCGCCAGCAGCACGGGACTAGCGGGAGCATCCTACAATGAGCAGTTCTTC.

A note on this clone: Mismatch with germline at one junction end may stem from a read error. The chain employs TRBV27 and TRBJ1-2; 9 nucleotides line up with TRBD1. Germline values: CDR1 MNHEY, CDR2 SMNVEV (reference sequence). The CDR3 has 14 amino acids. The CDR3 DNA reads TGTGCCGGCAGGGGGACAGGGTCCCCCTATGGCTACACCTTC. The encoded protein is CAGRGTGSPYGYTF.

The chain couples TRBV6-5 to TRBJ2-2, with 11 bases that match TRBD1. Looked up from germline, CDR1 is MNHEY and CDR2 is SVGAGI. The CDR3 runs to 15 residues. J lost 4 bases, V lost 5 bases, and 3 bases had no gene match. CDR3 protein: CASSRGQGGTGELFF. In nucleotides, the CDR3 is TGTGCCAGCAGTCGGGGACAGGGGGGCACCGGGGAGCTGTTTTTT.

The V gene is TRBV12-2, the J gene TRBJ1-5. TRBV12-2 is given as a pseudogene. The CDR3 covers 17 residues. Written as DNA, the CDR3 is TGTGCAAGTCGCTTGGGGGGTTTCGTCGTTGGCAATCAGCCCCAGCATTTT. Protein product: CASRLGGFVVGNQPQHF.

The CDR3 spells CATSRVSGLGGTDTQYF. Here the CDR3 DNA reads TGTGCCACCAGCAGAGTTTCAGGGTTGGGGGGCACAGATACGCAGTATTTT. The V call is TRBV15, the J call TRBJ2-3; D tentatively fits TRBD1 or TRBD2 (5 bases each). Trimming shortened V by 1 base and J by 1 base, and 15 bases separated the two germline ends. This CDR3 spans 17 amino acids. Germline V lookup: CDR1 LNHNV, CDR2 YYDKDF (reference sequence).

The rearrangement joins TRBV28 to TRBJ1-2; possible D gene TRBD1, 6 bases. This CDR3 contains 17 residues. Germline V gene data show CDR1 as MDHEN and CDR2 as SYDVKM. The V and J ends lost 7 bases and 0 bases respectively, with 21 bases between them. The CDR3 region has the DNA TGTGCCAGCACCTCCGAATGGGCGGGGGGGCCTAACTATGGCTACACCTTC. Translation: CASTSEWAGGPNYGYTF.